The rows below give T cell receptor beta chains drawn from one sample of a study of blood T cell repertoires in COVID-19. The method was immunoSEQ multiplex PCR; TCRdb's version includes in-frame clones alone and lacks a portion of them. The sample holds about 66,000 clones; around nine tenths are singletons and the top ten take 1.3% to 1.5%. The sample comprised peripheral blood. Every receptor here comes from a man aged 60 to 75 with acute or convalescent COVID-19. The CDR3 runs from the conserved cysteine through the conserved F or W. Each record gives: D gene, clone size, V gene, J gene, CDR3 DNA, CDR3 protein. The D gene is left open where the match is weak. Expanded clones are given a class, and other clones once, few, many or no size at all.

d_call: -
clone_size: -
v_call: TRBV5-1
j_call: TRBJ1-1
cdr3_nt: TGCGCCAGCAGCTCCGGACAGGAAGCTTTCTTT
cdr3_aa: CASSSGQEAFF

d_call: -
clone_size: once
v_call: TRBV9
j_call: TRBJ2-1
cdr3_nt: TGTGCCAGCAGCGTCAGATCAAGCTCCTACAATGAGCAGTTCTTC
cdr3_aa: CASSVRSSSYNEQFF

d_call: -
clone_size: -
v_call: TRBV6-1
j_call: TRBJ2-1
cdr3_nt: TGTGCCAGCAGTGAATCAAATGAGCAGTTCTTC
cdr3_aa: CASSESNEQFF

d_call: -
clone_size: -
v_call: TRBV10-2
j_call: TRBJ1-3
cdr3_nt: TGCGCCAGCAGTGAGCCCCGGAGGGGCTCTGGAAACACCATATATTTT
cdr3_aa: CASSEPRRGSGNTIYF

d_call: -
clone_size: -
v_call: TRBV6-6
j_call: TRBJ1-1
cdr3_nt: TGTGCCAGCAGTAGGCCGACAGGCATGAACACTGAAGCTTTCTTT
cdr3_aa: CASSRPTGMNTEAFF

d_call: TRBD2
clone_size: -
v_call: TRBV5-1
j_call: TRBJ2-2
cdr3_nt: TGCGCCAGCAGCTCGACGGCCTGGACTAGCGGGGGTACTCCGAACACCGGGGAGCTGTTTTTT
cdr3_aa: CASSSTAWTSGGTPNTGELFF

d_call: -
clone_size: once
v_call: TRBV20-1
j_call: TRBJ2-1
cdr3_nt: TGCAGTGCTAGGCCAGGTAGTGAGCAGTTCTTC
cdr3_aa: CSARPGSEQFF

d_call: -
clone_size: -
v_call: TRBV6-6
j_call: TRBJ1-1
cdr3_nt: TGTGCCAGCAGTTACCCCGGACAGCTGAACACTGAAGCTTTCTTT
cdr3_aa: CASSYPGQLNTEAFF

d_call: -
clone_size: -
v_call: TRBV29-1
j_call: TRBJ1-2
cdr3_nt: TGCAGCGTTTTGCAGGGGACGGGCGGCTACACCTTC
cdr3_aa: CSVLQGTGGYTF

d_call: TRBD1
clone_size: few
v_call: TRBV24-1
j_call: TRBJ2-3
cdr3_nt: TGTGCCACCAGTGACCCTCGACAGGGATACACAGATACGCAGTATTTT
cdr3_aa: CATSDPRQGYTDTQYF

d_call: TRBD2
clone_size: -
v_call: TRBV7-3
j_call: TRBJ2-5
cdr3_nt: TGTGCCAGCAGCACTCCTGGACTAGCGGGGGATGAGACCCAGTACTTC
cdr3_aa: CASSTPGLAGDETQYF

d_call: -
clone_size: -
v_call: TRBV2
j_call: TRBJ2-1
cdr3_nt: TGTGCCAGCAGTGAGAGCAGGGGAAACAATGAGCAGTTCTTC
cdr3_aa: CASSESRGNNEQFF

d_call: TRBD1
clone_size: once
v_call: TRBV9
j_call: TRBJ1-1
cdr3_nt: TGTGCCAGCAGCGGACGGGACAGGGACAATGAAGCTTTCTTT
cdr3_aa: CASSGRDRDNEAFF

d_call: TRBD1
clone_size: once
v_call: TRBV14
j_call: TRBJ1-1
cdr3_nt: TGTGCCAGCAGCCAAGTTTTGGAGGGGGACAGAGGAGTGAACACTGAAGCTTTCTTT
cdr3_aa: CASSQVLEGDRGVNTEAFF

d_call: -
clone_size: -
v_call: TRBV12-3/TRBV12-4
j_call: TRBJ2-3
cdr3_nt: TGTGCCAGCAGCCCACAGGGCGATACGCAGTATTTT
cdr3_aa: CASSPQGDTQYF

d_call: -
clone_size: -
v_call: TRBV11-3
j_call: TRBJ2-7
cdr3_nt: TGTGCCAGCAGCGGCCACTCCTACGAGCAGTACTTC
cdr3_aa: CASSGHSYEQYF

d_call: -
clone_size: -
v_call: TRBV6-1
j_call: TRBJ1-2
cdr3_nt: TGTGCCAGCAGTGAAAAGGACAGTCTCTATGGCTACACCTTC
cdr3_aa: CASSEKDSLYGYTF

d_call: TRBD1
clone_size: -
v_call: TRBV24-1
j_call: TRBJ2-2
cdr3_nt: TGTGCCACCAGTGATCCCCCGGGACAGGGGGCGGACGGGGAGCTGTTTTTT
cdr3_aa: CATSDPPGQGADGELFF

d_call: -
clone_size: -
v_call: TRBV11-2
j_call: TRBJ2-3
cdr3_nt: TGTGCCAGCAGCTTTGGGGGCGAGGTAGATACGCAGTATTTT
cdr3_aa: CASSFGGEVDTQYF

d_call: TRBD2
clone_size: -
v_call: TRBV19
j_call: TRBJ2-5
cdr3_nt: TGTGCCAGTAGTTCCCGGAGGGAGGGAGAGACCCAGTACTTC
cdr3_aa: CASSSRREGETQYF

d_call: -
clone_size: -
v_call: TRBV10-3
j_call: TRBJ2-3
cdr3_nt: TGTGCCATCAGTGAGTCAACTAGCACAGATACGCAGTATTTT
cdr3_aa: CAISESTSTDTQYF

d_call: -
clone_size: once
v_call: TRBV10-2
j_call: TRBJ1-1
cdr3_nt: TGCGCCAGCAGGACCAGGACAGCATTACCCCCGAACACTGAAGCTTTCTTT
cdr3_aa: CASRTRTALPPNTEAFF

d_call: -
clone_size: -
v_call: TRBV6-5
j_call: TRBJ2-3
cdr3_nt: TGTGCCAGCTTCTGGCGGGGCAGTTACACAGATACGCAGTATTTT
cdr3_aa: CASFWRGSYTDTQYF

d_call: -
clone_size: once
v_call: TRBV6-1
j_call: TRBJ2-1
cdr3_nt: TGTGCCAGCAGTGAACTGGGAGGCCGGGGTGAGCAGTTCTTC
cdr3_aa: CASSELGGRGEQFF

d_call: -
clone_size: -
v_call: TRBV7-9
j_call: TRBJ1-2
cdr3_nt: TGTGCCAGCAGCCCCCTCTCTGGGGGGGCTAACGGCTACACCTTC
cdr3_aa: CASSPLSGGANGYTF

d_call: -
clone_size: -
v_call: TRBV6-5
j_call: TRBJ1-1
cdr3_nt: TGTGCCAGCAGAGGAGGGGATGATAACACTGAAGCTTTCTTT
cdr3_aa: CASRGGDDNTEAFF

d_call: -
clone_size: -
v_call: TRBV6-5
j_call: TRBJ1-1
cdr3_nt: TGTGCCAGCAGTTACTCTCGGAACACTGAAGCTTTCTTT
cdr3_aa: CASSYSRNTEAFF

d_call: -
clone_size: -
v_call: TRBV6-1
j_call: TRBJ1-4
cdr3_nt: TGTGCCAGCAGTGAACGCCCCGGCAGGATTGCAACTAATGAAAAACTGTTTTTT
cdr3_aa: CASSERPGRIATNEKLFF

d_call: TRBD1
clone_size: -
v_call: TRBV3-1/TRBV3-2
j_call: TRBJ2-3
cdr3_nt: TGTGCCAGCAGCTATCAAAGGGACAGGGGAGATACGCAGTATTTT
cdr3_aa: CASSYQRDRGDTQYF

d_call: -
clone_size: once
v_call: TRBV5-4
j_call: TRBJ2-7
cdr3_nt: TGTGCCAGCAGTATCTGGGGGGGGCCGTACGAGCAGTACTTC
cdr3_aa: CASSIWGGPYEQYF

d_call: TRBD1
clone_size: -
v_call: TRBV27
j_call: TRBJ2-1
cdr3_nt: TGTGCCAGCAGTTTATCCCCCGGACAGGGGCTAAACTTTTTTGACAATGAGCAGTTCTTC
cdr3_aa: CASSLSPGQGLNFFDNEQFF